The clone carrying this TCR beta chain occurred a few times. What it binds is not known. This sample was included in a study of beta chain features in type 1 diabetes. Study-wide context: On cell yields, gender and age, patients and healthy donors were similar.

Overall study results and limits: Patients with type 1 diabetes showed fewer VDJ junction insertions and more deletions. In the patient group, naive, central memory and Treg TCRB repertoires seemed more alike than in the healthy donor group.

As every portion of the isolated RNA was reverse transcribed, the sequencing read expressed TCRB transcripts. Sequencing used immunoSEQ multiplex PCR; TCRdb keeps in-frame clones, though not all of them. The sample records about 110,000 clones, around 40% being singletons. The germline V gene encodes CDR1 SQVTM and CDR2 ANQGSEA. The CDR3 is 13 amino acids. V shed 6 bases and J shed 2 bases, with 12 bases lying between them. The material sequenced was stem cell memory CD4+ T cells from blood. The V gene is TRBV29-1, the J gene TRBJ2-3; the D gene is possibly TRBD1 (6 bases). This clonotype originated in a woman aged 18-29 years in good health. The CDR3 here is CSVRQVFTDTQYF. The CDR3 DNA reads TGCAGCGTCAGACAGGTGTTCACAGATACGCAGTATTTT.